This T cell receptor (beta chain) was profiled in a study of neoadjuvant anti-PD-1 for oral cavity cancer. Sequencing was performed with immunoSEQ multiplex PCR; in TCRdb, only in-frame clones are kept and a portion is missing. The table shows about 13,000 clones, with roughly 70% occurring only once. Time point indicated: after neoadjuvant nivolumab, at surgical resection. The CDR3 runs to 14 residues. From germline, CDR1 is SGHDT and CDR2 YYEEEE. V dropped 2 bases and J dropped 4 bases, with 10 bases sitting between them. Sample: PBMCs, taken after nivolumab (anti-PD-1) treatment. The chain recombines TRBV5-6 with TRBJ1-5; TRBD1 is a possible D gene (5 bases). This TCR was recovered from a person aged 40 to 85 with oral cavity squamous cell carcinoma. The CDR3 sequence: CASSFGGTNQPQHF. The CDR3 nucleotides read TGTGCCAGCAGCTTTGGGGGGACGAATCAGCCCCAGCATTTT.